This TCR beta chain was recovered during a study of blood T cell repertoires in COVID-19. Study in general: The origin of the acute and convalescent COVID-19 samples was the United States, Italy and Spain.

Profiled with immunoSEQ multiplex PCR; TCRdb holds only in-frame clones, not every one. Of roughly 130,000 clones listed, around 90% are singletons. Germline CDR1 reads SQVTM; CDR2 reads ANQGSEA. J gave up 3 bases and V 7 bases, and 2 bases lay outside the gene matches. The CDR3 loop spans 12 amino acids. This sequence joins TRBV29-1 and TRBJ1-4; the match to TRBD1 covers 7 bases. Material for sequencing was peripheral blood. The TCR sequence derives from a human donor with COVID-19, enrolled during active disease. The donor label of this sample is uncertain. This CDR3 is CSGGQPNEKLFF. The CDR3 DNA is TGCAGCGGGGGACAGCCTAATGAAAAACTGTTTTTT.